This T cell receptor (beta chain) comes out of a study of T cell repertoires in cytomegalovirus infection. As for the study in general: Selected CMV epitopes included recently identified HLA-C-restricted ones as well as well-studied HLA-B-restricted ones. Notes on the study in general: Summed frequency of public TCR beta families distinguished CMV carriers with the relevant HLA. Dominant in the ex vivo response were TCR beta clonotypes restricted by HLA-C and specific for CMV.

TCRdb itself ran the reads through MiXCR, one entry per CDR3 protein. Here the sample spans roughly 920,000 distinct CDR3 sequences, 30% to 40% being singletons. This clonotype appeared many times. Its antigen is not identified. Germline values: CDR1 SNHLY, CDR2 FYNNEI. There are 14 residues in the CDR3. V shed 4 bases and J shed 6 bases, with 12 bases lying between them. The origin of this receptor is a human donor in good health (CMV status not recorded). Some clones in this sample may be carry-over from other donors' samples. The V call is TRBV2, the J call TRBJ2-2, with D unresolved. Sequencing was performed on cultured CD8+ T cells from PBMCs, taken from culture after CMV antigen stimulation. CDR3 nucleotide sequence: TGTGCCAGCAGTGCGTCCGTTCTCGCCGGGGAGCTGTTTTTT. Translation: CASSASVLAGELFF.